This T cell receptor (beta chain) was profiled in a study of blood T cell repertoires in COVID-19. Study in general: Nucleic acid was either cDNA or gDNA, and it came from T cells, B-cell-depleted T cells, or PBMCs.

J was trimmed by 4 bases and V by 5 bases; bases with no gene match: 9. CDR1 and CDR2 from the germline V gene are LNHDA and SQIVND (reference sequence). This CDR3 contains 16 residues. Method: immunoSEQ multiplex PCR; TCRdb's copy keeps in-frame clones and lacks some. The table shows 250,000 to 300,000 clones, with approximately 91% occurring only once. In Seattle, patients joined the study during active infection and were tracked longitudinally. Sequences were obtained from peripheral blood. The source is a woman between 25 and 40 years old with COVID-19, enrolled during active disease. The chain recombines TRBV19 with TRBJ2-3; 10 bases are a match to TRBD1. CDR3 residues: CASSPRDRGFPDTQYF. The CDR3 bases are TGTGCCAGTAGTCCGAGGGACAGGGGTTTTCCAGATACGCAGTATTTT.